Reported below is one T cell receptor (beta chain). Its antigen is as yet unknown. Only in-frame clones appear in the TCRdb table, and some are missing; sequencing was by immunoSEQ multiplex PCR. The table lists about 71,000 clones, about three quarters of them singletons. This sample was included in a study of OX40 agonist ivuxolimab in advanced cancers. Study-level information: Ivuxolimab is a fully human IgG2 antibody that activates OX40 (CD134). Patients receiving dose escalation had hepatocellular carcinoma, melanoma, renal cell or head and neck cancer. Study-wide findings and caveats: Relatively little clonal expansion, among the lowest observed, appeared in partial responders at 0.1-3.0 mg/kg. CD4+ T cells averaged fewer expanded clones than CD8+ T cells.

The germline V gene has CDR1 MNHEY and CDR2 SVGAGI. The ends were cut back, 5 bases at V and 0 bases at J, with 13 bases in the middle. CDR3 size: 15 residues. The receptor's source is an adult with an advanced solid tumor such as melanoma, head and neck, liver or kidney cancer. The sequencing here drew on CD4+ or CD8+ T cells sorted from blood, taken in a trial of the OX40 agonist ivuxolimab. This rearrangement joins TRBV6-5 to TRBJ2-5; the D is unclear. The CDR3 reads CASSPQSQNQETQYF. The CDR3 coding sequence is TGTGCCAGCAGTCCCCAATCCCAGAACCAAGAGACCCAGTACTTC.